This T cell receptor beta chain was identified in a study of post-analysis software for immune sequencing data. Turning to the study itself: Relapsing-remitting, secondary progressive and progressive-relapsing forms of multiple sclerosis all featured among disease courses.

Points from the study as a whole: The study found significantly lower normalized Chao1 diversity in multiple sclerosis patients than in controls. Under F measure analysis, samples from one preparation batch co-clustered strongly. TRBV segments more frequent in patients than in controls numbered roughly 5 and included TRBV5-6, TRBV5-1 and TRBV20-1.

There are 14 residues in the CDR3. Germline V CDR1 and CDR2: MNHEY, SVGAGI. The V end lost 1 base, the J end lost 2 bases, and 7 bases lay between the germline ends. cDNA libraries for TCR beta contained unique molecular identifiers. Yield was 450,000 to 650,000 cDNA molecules from approximately 0.91 to 9.4 million T cells. TCRdb itself ran the PCR reads through MiXCR, one entry per CDR3 protein. The table has 820,000 or so distinct CDR3 sequences, approximately 53% seen once. On this clonotype: Its antigen is currently unknown.

Sequencing was performed on blood. This receptor was obtained from a girl aged 10-17 years with multiple sclerosis. The V call is TRBV6-5, the J call TRBJ2-3, with D hard to call. CDR3 protein: CASSYFSPTDTQYF. CDR3 nucleotide sequence: TGTGCCAGCAGTTACTTCAGCCCCACAGATACGCAGTATTTT.